This T cell receptor (beta chain) was obtained from a study of T cell responses to AZD1222 COVID-19 vaccine (dated by TCRdb to the early 2020s). With respect to the entire study: Because spike-specific TCR depth and breadth did not differ between the two schedules, AZD1222 recipients who got a second dose at roughly 4 weeks were pooled with those who got a second dose at roughly 12 weeks. TCR sequencing was performed for 230 to 250 trial participants, of whom some 200 were given two doses of AZD1222 and around 26 were given two doses of MenACWY control vaccine. Trial participants were enrolled by age into subgroups of 18-55, 56-69 and 70-plus years, and around 140, 26 and 57 TCR-sequenced participants, respectively, were included in these subgroups. Overall study outcomes, separate from this receptor: CD4 TCRs associated with the vaccine covered the entire spike protein, and the dominant responses were in regions 160-218 and 743-854. Conclusions about previously exposed vaccinees are limited, since just five to seven AZD1222 recipients were seropositive for SARS-CoV-2 at baseline. Because no day 14 peak-response samples were available, repertoires were characterized only after the peak T cell response. The 56-69-year group was small, and its depth increase did not reach significance, likely because of low power. Spike-specific TCR breadth and depth rose significantly after two AZD1222 doses compared with day 0 and with MenACWY recipients. Epitopes outside the regions mutated in the B.1.351 and B.1.1.7 variants were reportedly recognized by nearly half of the unique spike-specific TCRs. Participants were mostly white British and included more females than males, and it was suggested by the authors that clonal diversity may have been underestimated.

The CDR3 regions of human TCRbeta chains were subjected to immunosequencing. The study's own analysis went as follows. TCRs in the repertoires were matched against a reference library of SARS-CoV-2-specific TCRs that had been generated with the MIRA antigen-specificity platform. Breadth meant the fraction of unique TCRs that were SARS-CoV-2-associated, whereas depth meant the fraction of total T cells that were SARS-CoV-2-associated. Each spike-specific TCR was assigned to its reactive spike region and to a CD4 or CD8 class using the MIRA data. Log10-transformed breadth and depth values were compared by one-way ANOVA with Sidak's multiple comparisons tests. TCRdb stores this immuneACCESS table with in-frame sequences only. Part of the clones is absent; in the studies checked, under half of the shortfall reflects unresolved V genes, and no reason is known for the rest. The DNA was the basis for D and trimming; V, J and clone size are from that table. Across this sample there are fewer than 120,000 clones, with about 85% seen only once. The leading ten clones occupy less than 3.5% of the sample.

The germline V and J ends show losses of 0 bases and 1 base respectively, and no gene match explains 6 bases of the junction. In the germline V gene, CDR1 corresponds to SGHRS and CDR2 to YFSETQ. Its CDR3 holds 16 amino acids, cysteine through phenylalanine. Only the CDR3 region is kept as DNA, spanning 48 bases read in frame from base 1. Taken with the paper, the label for time point translates to: baseline before first vaccination. Samples from vaccinated people were obtained from the UK trials COV001 and COV002, which included a single-blind randomized controlled phase 2/3 trial of AZD1222 (ChAdOx1 nCoV-19) in healthy adults. Trial participant PBMC samples were collected at day 0 and day 28 after the second dose for TCRbeta chain sequencing. A word on this clone: What this receptor recognizes is not known. No much larger clone is present one base from it, and per-base qualities are unavailable.

This receptor was taken from an adult in good health. The chain links TRBV5-1 with TRBJ2-5; TRBD1 lines up with 7 middle nucleotides. This specimen was peripheral blood, taken on day 0 of AZD1222 vaccination. The sequenced DNA: TGCGCCAGCAGCTTGGGGTCAGGGGGTGTCCAAGAGACCCAGTACTTC. Its product reads: CASSLGSGGVQETQYF.